These T cell receptor beta chains were read from a single sample in a study of neurological immune-mediated disorders. Using its own MiXCR run on the 5' RACE reads, TCRdb lists one record per CDR3 protein. The data hold some 28,000 distinct CDR3 sequences, with 5% to 7.5% observed a single time. Material: PBMCs. These receptors were taken from a woman in her forties or fifties in good health. Each CDR3 is given with its conserved first and last residue. A D gene is named only where the DNA matches it firmly. Where a row states a size, it is once, few, many or the class of an expanded clone; other rows omit it.

d_call | clone_size | j_call | cdr3_length | v_call | cdr3_aa | cdr3_nt
. | many | TRBJ2-1 | 15 | TRBV12-5 | CASGLGRASDNEQFF | TGTGCTAGTGGTTTGGGAAGGGCGTCGGACAATGAGCAGTTCTTC
. | many | TRBJ1-5 | 13 | TRBV7-2 | CASSLGYNQPQHF | TGTGCCAGCAGCTTGGGTTACAATCAGCCCCAGCATTTT
TRBD2 | many | TRBJ2-7 | 14 | TRBV18 | CASSLAGGSYEQYF | TGTGCCAGCTCTTTAGCGGGAGGCTCCTACGAGCAGTACTTC
. | many | TRBJ2-7 | 11 | TRBV7-2 | CASSLRSEQYF | TGTGCCAGCAGCTTAAGGAGTGAGCAGTACTTC
. | many | TRBJ1-2 | 15 | TRBV5-1 | CASSLFIGSNYGYTF | TGCGCCAGCAGCTTGTTTATAGGCAGCAACTATGGCTACACCTTC
. | many | TRBJ2-3 | 16 | TRBV4-1 | CASSQDPGLPTDTQYF | TGCGCCAGCAGCCAAGATCCGGGTCTCCCCACAGATACGCAGTATTTT
. | many | TRBJ2-7 | 15 | TRBV7-2 | CASSLGGGGAYEQYF | TGTGCCAGCAGCTTAGGTGGGGGGGGGGCTTACGAGCAGTACTTC
. | few | TRBJ1-5 | 12 | TRBV28 | CASNKMDQPQHF | TGTGCCAGCAACAAAATGGATCAGCCCCAGCATTTT
. | . | TRBJ2-1 | 16 | TRBV20-1 | CSARLRVQLGGNEQFF | TGCAGTGCTAGGCTCAGGGTGCAATTAGGAGGCAATGAGCAGTTCTTC
. | many | TRBJ1-4 | 16 | TRBV5-6 | CASSTRGGFQDEKLFF | TGTGCCAGCAGCACACGAGGTGGGTTCCAGGATGAAAAACTGTTTTTT
TRBD1 | many | TRBJ2-2 | 14 | TRBV28 | CASSLYRGVGELFF | TGTGCCAGCAGTTTATACAGGGGGGTCGGGGAGCTGTTTTTT
. | many | TRBJ2-7 | 12 | TRBV24-1 | CATSKGSYEQYF | TGTGCCACCAGTAAAGGCTCCTACGAGCAGTACTTC
. | many | TRBJ2-7 | 15 | TRBV27 | CASSSWTQAKGEQYF | TGTGCCAGCAGTTCCTGGACGCAGGCGAAGGGTGAGCAGTACTTC
TRBD2 | many | TRBJ2-7 | 13 | TRBV20-1 | CSASGGRIHEQYF | TGCAGTGCTAGCGGCGGGAGGATCCACGAGCAGTACTTC
. | many | TRBJ1-1 | 13 | TRBV20-1 | CSAQTGSVTEAFF | TGCAGTGCTCAAACAGGGTCTGTGACTGAAGCTTTCTTT
. | . | TRBJ1-2 | 11 | TRBV7-2 | CASSYQRGYTF | TGTGCCAGCAGCTACCAAAGGGGCTACACCTTC
TRBD1 | . | TRBJ1-6 | 17 | TRBV12-3/TRBV12-4 | CASSSDRGQSYNSPLHF | TGTGCCAGCAGTTCCGACAGGGGGCAAAGCTATAATTCACCCCTCCACTTT
TRBD1 | many | TRBJ1-1 | 12 | TRBV12-5 | CASGQQGMETFF | TGTGCTAGTGGTCAACAGGGGATGGAAACTTTCTTT
. | many | TRBJ2-3 | 15 | TRBV7-2 | CASSLRGGVTDTQYF | TGTGCCAGCAGCTTAAGGGGCGGGGTCACAGATACGCAGTATTTT
. | many | TRBJ2-3 | 15 | TRBV7-2 | CASSLDGGAGDTQYF | TGTGCCAGCAGCTTAGATGGGGGGGCCGGAGATACGCAGTATTTT
TRBD1 | many | TRBJ1-1 | 15 | TRBV5-6 | CASIEQGAKNTEAFF | TGTGCCAGCATCGAACAGGGGGCGAAGAACACTGAAGCTTTCTTT
. | many | TRBJ1-1 | 16 | TRBV7-9 | CASSLGSTDGGTEAFF | TGTGCCAGCAGCTTAGGCAGCACCGATGGGGGCACTGAAGCTTTCTTT
. | medium-sized | TRBJ2-1 | 14 | TRBV5-1 | CASSFRGPYNEQFF | TGCGCCAGCAGCTTTAGGGGACCCTACAATGAGCAGTTCTTC
. | many | TRBJ1-2 | 14 | TRBV5-1 | CASRLVGTNYGYTF | TGCGCCAGCAGGCTGGTGGGGACTAACTATGGCTACACCTTC
. | many | TRBJ1-6 | 17 | TRBV5-1 | CASSLDGGYSYNSPLHF | TGCGCCAGCAGCTTGGATGGGGGTTACTCCTATAATTCACCCCTCCACTTT
TRBD2 | many | TRBJ2-2 | 16 | TRBV5-1 | CASSPLGGGRTGELFF | TGCGCCAGCAGCCCGCTCGGCGGGGGGCGCACCGGGGAGCTGTTTTTT
. | many | TRBJ1-1 | 15 | TRBV28 | CASSPNPQMNTEAFF | TGTGCCAGCAGCCCGAACCCCCAGATGAACACTGAAGCTTTCTTT
. | many | TRBJ2-1 | 15 | TRBV20-1 | CSARAWGIDYNEQFF | TGCAGTGCTAGGGCTTGGGGGATTGACTACAATGAGCAGTTCTTC
TRBD1 | many | TRBJ1-6 | 15 | TRBV5-1 | CASSVGQGRNSPLHF | TGCGCCAGCAGCGTCGGACAGGGGAGGAATTCACCCCTCCACTTT
. | many | TRBJ1-1 | 14 | TRBV6-2/TRBV6-3 | CASSYQVSNTEAFF | TGTGCCAGCAGCTATCAGGTTTCGAACACTGAAGCTTTCTTT
TRBD2 | medium-sized | TRBJ2-1 | 12 | TRBV5-1 | CASKSGSDEQFF | TGCGCCAGCAAAAGCGGGAGCGATGAGCAGTTCTTC
TRBD1 | many | TRBJ1-4 | 15 | TRBV6-6 | CASRGATGAAEKLFF | TGTGCCAGCAGGGGGGCCACAGGGGCGGCTGAAAAACTGTTTTTT
. | many | TRBJ2-7 | 17 | TRBV7-8 | CASSLPTADKAVYEQYF | TGTGCCAGCAGCTTACCTACCGCGGACAAGGCAGTCTACGAGCAGTACTTC
. | many | TRBJ1-4 | 16 | TRBV7-2 | CASSLRLRRTNEKLFF | TGTGCCAGCAGCTTACGACTTCGGAGAACTAATGAAAAACTGTTTTTT
TRBD1 | many | TRBJ1-2 | 15 | TRBV7-8 | CASSSADRASGGYTF | TGTGCCAGCAGCTCGGCCGACAGGGCCTCAGGGGGCTACACCTTC
. | many | TRBJ1-2 | 14 | TRBV7-9 | CASSLDGTSGGYTF | TGTGCCAGCAGCTTAGATGGCACCTCCGGGGGCTACACCTTC
. | many | TRBJ1-2 | 11 | TRBV29-1 | CSVEEINGYTF | TGCAGCGTTGAAGAGATCAATGGTTACACCTTC
. | medium-sized | TRBJ2-2 | 14 | TRBV20-1 | CSASRQRNTGELFF | TGCAGTGCTAGTCGGCAGAGGAACACCGGGGAGCTGTTTTTT
. | many | TRBJ1-1 | 14 | TRBV7-2 | CASSLALSPGNAFF | TGTGCCAGCAGCTTAGCGCTTTCCCCGGGGAACGCTTTCTTT
. | many | TRBJ1-5 | 15 | TRBV20-1 | CSARPDVVGNQPQHF | TGCAGTGCTAGACCGGACGTCGTCGGCAATCAGCCCCAGCATTTT
. | many | TRBJ1-4 | 13 | TRBV3-1 | CASSQGAGEKLFF | TGTGCCAGCAGCCAGGGGGCTGGAGAAAAACTGTTTTTT
TRBD2 | many | TRBJ2-1 | 16 | TRBV9 | CASSVPLAGGPGEQFF | TGTGCCAGCAGCGTTCCCCTTGCGGGAGGGCCCGGTGAGCAGTTCTTC
TRBD2 | many | TRBJ2-3 | 17 | TRBV7-2 | CASSFSLIAGMTDTQYF | TGTGCCAGCAGCTTTTCTTTAATAGCGGGAATGACAGATACGCAGTATTTT
. | many | TRBJ1-1 | 12 | TRBV7-9 | CASSHERFEAFF | TGTGCCAGCAGTCACGAAAGGTTTGAAGCTTTCTTT
TRBD2 | many | TRBJ2-7 | 14 | TRBV5-1 | CASSPAGGPGEQYF | TGCGCCAGCAGCCCGGCGGGGGGGCCCGGCGAGCAGTACTTC
TRBD2 | many | TRBJ2-3 | 16 | TRBV18 | CASSLGTSGSGDTQYF | TGTGCCAGCTCACTCGGGACTAGCGGGAGTGGTGATACGCAGTATTTT